Shown below are 2 T cell receptor beta chains from a single sample sequenced in a study of graft-versus-host responses after intestinal transplantation. TCRdb keeps only in-frame clones here, not all; method: immunoSEQ multiplex PCR. Among some 31,000 clones, approximately 93% were seen once, and the ten largest hold approximately 0.77%. Sequencing was performed on PBMCs, taken approximately 69 days after intestinal transplant. These receptor sequences come from a human patient who received an intestinal transplant, so some T cells may come from the graft donor.

The chain joins TRBV4-1 to TRBJ2-3; TRBD2 might be the D (6 bases). Germline CDR1 reads MGHRA; CDR2 reads YSYEKL. The CDR3 covers 16 residues. Trimming left V 6 bases short and J 6 bases short, with 22 bases between. For the CDR3, the DNA is TGCGCCAGCAGTCTCGGTCTCCCGGTCGGAGGGGATACGCAGTATTTT. Translating gives CASSLGLPVGGDTQYF.

The chain is built from TRBV5-1 and TRBJ2-3; 8 bases align to TRBD2. The V gene end was trimmed by 4 bases and the J gene end by 3 bases; junction bases not matched to a gene: 7. The germline V gene encodes CDR1 SGHRS and CDR2 YFSETQ. This CDR3 has 15 amino acids. This chain's CDR3 is CASSRGLVGTDTQYF. The DNA for the CDR3 is TGCGCCAGCAGCCGGGGACTAGTCGGTACAGATACGCAGTATTTT.